Below are 21 T cell receptor beta chains sequenced from a single sample in a study of blood T cell repertoires in COVID-19. Measured with immunoSEQ multiplex PCR; TCRdb has only the in-frame clones, and not every one. The table records roughly 200,000 clones, 85% to 90% of them present only once. The source material was PBMCs or T cells enriched from blood (not recorded which). The receptor set was obtained from a man aged 35-49 years who had recovered from COVID-19.

V is TRBV5-1 and J is TRBJ2-1; 9 bases are a match to TRBD2. V lost 1 base, J lost 2 bases, and 1 base stayed unmatched. This CDR3 has 15 residues. The germline V gene encodes CDR1 SGHRS and CDR2 YFSETQ. In DNA form, the CDR3 reads TGCGCCAGCAGCTTGTTAGCGGGAGCCTACAATGAGCAGTTCTTC. Protein product: CASSLLAGAYNEQFF. The full variable domain, rest sourced from reference TRBV5-1 and TRBJ2-1, is KAGVTQTPRYLIKTRGQQVTLSCSPISGHRSVSWYQQTPGQGLQFLFEYFSETQRNKGNFPGRFSGRQFSNSRSEMNVSTLELGDSALYLCASSLLAGAYNEQFFGPGTRLTVL.

V gene TRBV6-1 combines with J gene TRBJ2-5; tentatively, D is TRBD1 (6 bases). CDR1 MNHNS and CDR2 SASEGT come from the germline V gene. V lost 1 base to trimming and J lost 3 bases, with 12 bases between them. CDR3 length: 15 residues. The CDR3 region has the DNA TGTGCCAGCAGTGAAGTCCCCCACAGGGAAGAGACCCAGTACTTC. Protein: CASSEVPHREETQYF.

The chain has TRBV30 and TRBJ2-4; 15 bases align to TRBD2. Losses at the gene ends were 1 base for V and 5 bases for J; bases not matched to a gene: 3. This CDR3 spans 16 amino acids. Germline lookup yields CDR1 GTSNPN and CDR2 SVGIG (reference sequence). The CDR3 nucleotides are TGTGCCTGGAGTGCCGGACTAGCGGGGGGGCAAAACATTCAGTACTTC. It encodes CAWSAGLAGGQNIQYF.

This chain joins TRBV28 and TRBJ1-5; TRBD1 might be the D (5 bases). Trimming shortened V by 3 bases and J by 9 bases, and 15 bases separated the two germline ends. CDR1 and CDR2 from the germline V gene are MDHEN and SYDVKM. This CDR3 spans 14 amino acids. This chain's CDR3 is CASSLMGPQGPQHF. DNA of the CDR3: TGTGCCAGCAGTTTGATGGGGCCCCAAGGGCCCCAGCATTTT.

The V gene is TRBV5-4, the J gene TRBJ1-1, with 7 bases that match TRBD1. V lost 3 bases to trimming and J lost 3 bases; unmatched junction nucleotides: 5. The CDR3 has 14 residues. Germline assignment: CDR1 SGHNT and CDR2 YYREEE (reference sequence). The CDR3 loop is CASSSGQVDTEAFF. CDR3 sequence (DNA): TGTGCCAGCAGCTCAGGACAGGTGGACACTGAAGCTTTCTTT.

The rearrangement joins TRBV19 to TRBJ1-6; TRBD1 might be the D (6 bases). The V and J ends lost 3 bases and 4 bases respectively, with 10 bases between them. Germline V gene sequence: CDR1 LNHDA, CDR2 SQIVND (reference sequence). The CDR3 is 15 amino acids. Written as DNA, the CDR3 is TGTGCCAGTAGTATCCGCGGACAGTATAATTCACCCCTCCACTTT. It yields the protein CASSIRGQYNSPLHF.

V is TRBV29-1 and J is TRBJ1-1; possibly TRBD1 for D (6 bases). CDR1 and CDR2 from the germline V gene are SQVTM and ANQGSEA. The CDR3 totals 15 residues. V dropped 4 bases and J dropped 5 bases, with 20 bases sitting between them. The CDR3 coding sequence is TGCAGCGTTGCGGTGTCGGGGGGCATGGGGACTGAAGCTTTCTTT. This translates into CSVAVSGGMGTEAFF.

The V gene is TRBV27, the J gene TRBJ1-1, with 9 bases that match TRBD1. Looked up from germline, CDR1 is MNHEY and CDR2 is SMNVEV (reference sequence). This CDR3 contains 21 residues. Germline trimming cut 5 bases from V and 4 bases from J; bases unmatched to any gene: 26. The CDR3 here is CASSLLSRGQGREKVRTEAFF. CDR3 nucleotides: TGTGCCAGCAGTCTCCTGAGTAGGGGACAGGGAAGGGAGAAGGTTCGCACTGAAGCTTTCTTT.

J is TRBJ2-7 and V is TRBV2, with D perhaps TRBD2 (5 bases). Germline V gene sequence: CDR1 SNHLY, CDR2 FYNNEI. This CDR3 comprises 16 residues. Trimming shortened V by 0 bases and J by 0 bases, and 12 bases separated the two germline ends. CDR3 sequence: CASSEAIARSSYEQYF. For the CDR3, the DNA is TGTGCCAGCAGTGAAGCCATAGCGAGGAGCTCCTACGAGCAGTACTTC. The whole variable domain, remainder taken from reference TRBV2 and TRBJ2-7, is EPEVTQTPSHQVTQMGQEVILRCVPISNHLYFYWYRQILGQKVEFLVSFYNNEISEKSEIFDDQFSVERPDGSNFTLKIRSTKLEDSAMYFCASSEAIARSSYEQYFGPGTRLTVT.

V and J are TRBV5-5 and TRBJ2-6; D is undetermined. This CDR3 has 15 residues. CDR1 is SGHKS, CDR2 YYEKEE, per germline (reference sequence). Trimming shortened V by 1 base and J by 2 bases, and 7 bases separated the two germline ends. The CDR3 coding sequence is TGTGCCAGCAGCTTGACGGGTGCTGGGGCCAACGTCCTGACTTTC. This translates into CASSLTGAGANVLTF.

V and J are TRBV28 and TRBJ1-5; no clear D. The CDR3 is 13 amino acids. V was clipped by 8 bases and J by 0 bases, with 8 bases between them. Germline V gives CDR1 MDHEN, CDR2 SYDVKM. The CDR3 sequence: CASGPYSNQPQHF. CDR3 sequence (DNA): TGTGCCAGCGGCCCTTATAGCAATCAGCCCCAGCATTTT.

The V gene is TRBV29-1, the J gene TRBJ1-2; tentative D call: TRBD1 (6 bases). With 7 bases removed from V and 8 bases from J, the gap between germline ends came to 17 bases. CDR3 size: 12 residues. CDR1 SQVTM and CDR2 ANQGSEA come from the germline V gene. CDR3 protein: CSEGTPNGGYTF. The CDR3 DNA sequence: TGCAGCGAGGGGACACCAAATGGAGGCTACACCTTC. Supplemented by reference TRBV29-1 and TRBJ1-2, the full variable domain reads SAVISQKPSRDICQRGTSLTIQCQVDSQVTMMFWYRQQPGQSLTLIATANQGSEATYESGFVIDKFPISRPNLTFSTLTVSNMSPEDSSIYLCSEGTPNGGYTFGSGTRLTVV.

V and J are TRBV12-3 or TRBV12-4 and TRBJ1-2; TRBD1 agrees at 8 bases. The junction had 8 bases not matched to a gene; V was cut back by 6 bases and J by 8 bases. CDR3 length: 13 amino acids. The CDR3 is CASSHGTGQGYTF. The CDR3 DNA follows: TGTGCCAGCAGCCACGGGACAGGCCAGGGCTACACCTTC.

This clone was seen a single time. The V gene is TRBV15, the J gene TRBJ2-2, with TRBD2 matching over 13 bases. Germline trimming cut 9 bases from V and 3 bases from J; bases unmatched to any gene: 10. Germline V gene data show CDR1 as LNHNV and CDR2 as YYDKDF (reference sequence). This CDR3 has 17 residues. CDR3 sequence (DNA): TGTGCCACGGCCCTACTAGCGGGAGGGGGGGACACCGGGGAGCTGTTTTTT. This gives the protein CATALLAGGGDTGELFF.

CDR3 nucleotides: TGTGCCAGCAGTGCCACCAATACAGGGGACACTGAAGCTTTCTTT. This codes for CASSATNTGDTEAFF. The rearrangement joins TRBV28 to TRBJ1-1, with 7 nucleotides matching TRBD1. Germline-derived CDR1 and CDR2 are MDHEN and SYDVKM. This CDR3 region has 15 residues. V shed 5 bases, J shed 3 bases, and the junction held 9 bases outside the gene matches.

This clone was detected only a few times. V gene TRBV5-1 combines with J gene TRBJ1-1; D perhaps matches TRBD1 (5 bases). Between the trimmed V and J ends, which lost 4 bases and 0 bases, there was a span of 10 bases. CDR3 length: 14 amino acids. Germline values: CDR1 SGHRS, CDR2 YFSETQ. CDR3 sequence (DNA): TGCGCCAGCAGCCTAGACAGCATGAACACTGAAGCTTTCTTT. Translation: CASSLDSMNTEAFF.

Here the CDR3 reads CASSVVASGRAGTGELFF. CDR3 in DNA: TGTGCCAGCAGCGTAGTGGCTAGCGGGAGGGCGGGCACCGGGGAGCTGTTTTTT. The chain recombines TRBV9 with TRBJ2-2, with TRBD2 matching over 12 bases. CDR3 length equals 18 residues. Germline CDR1 SGDLS, CDR2 YYNGEE. J gave up 4 bases and V 0 bases, and 7 bases lay outside the gene matches.

This sequence joins TRBV2 and TRBJ1-1; perhaps TRBD1 as D (6 bases). V lost 8 bases, J lost 4 bases, and 17 bases lay in between. Germline values: CDR1 SNHLY, CDR2 FYNNEI. The CDR3 covers 14 residues. DNA of the CDR3: TGTGCCAGCGGGTCAGGGGTTATTGGCACTGAAGCTTTCTTT. Translation: CASGSGVIGTEAFF.

The chain has TRBV12-3 or TRBV12-4 and TRBJ2-7, with 8 bases aligning to TRBD1. The CDR3 contains 13 residues. The V segment lost 8 bases and the J segment 7 bases; nucleotides outside the gene matches: 10. The CDR3 coding sequence is TGTGCCAGCCAGCGGACAGGGAGTGGTGAGCAGTACTTC. Its translation is CASQRTGSGEQYF.

This chain's CDR3 is CASSPRGLGETQYF. CDR3 in DNA: TGTGCCAGCTCCCCCAGGGGGCTCGGAGAGACCCAGTACTTC. V and J are TRBV9 and TRBJ2-5; 8 bases are shared with TRBD1. CDR3 length equals 14 residues. The ends lost 7 bases at V and 4 bases at J; junction bases unmatched: 9. The germline V gene has CDR1 SGDLS and CDR2 YYNGEE.

This chain connects TRBV10-1 to TRBJ2-2; the match to TRBD2 covers 8 bases. This CDR3 spans 17 amino acids. V lost 5 bases, J lost 0 bases, and 8 bases stayed unmatched. The germline V gene encodes CDR1 WNHNN and CDR2 SYGVQD (reference sequence). The CDR3 is CASSPFRGGANTGELFF. The CDR3 bases are TGCGCCAGCAGTCCATTTCGGGGGGGCGCGAACACCGGGGAGCTGTTTTTT.